Listed below are T cell receptor beta chains from one sample, sequenced in a study of T-cell memory formation after mild COVID-19. TCRdb fed the 5' RACE reads into MiXCR, producing one record per CDR3 protein. The profile covers some 250,000 distinct CDR3 sequences, with roughly 9.4% appearing a single time and around a fifth taken by the ten largest. Sequences were obtained from PBMCs or a T cell subset sorted from them (not recorded which). All receptors come from a man aged 18 to 30 who had mild COVID-19 (a few samples of this study predate the infection). Cell type and time point are not known. Both conserved end residues are part of each CDR3. D genes are given only for firm matches. The size of a clone is reported for some rows only, either as once, few or many, or as a class for expanded clones.

CDR3nt	CDR3aa	abundance	d_gene	v_gene	j_gene
TGTGCCTGGAGTGTGAACTATGGCTACACCTTC	CAWSVNYGYTF	NA	NA	TRBV30	TRBJ1-2
TGTGCCAGCAGGGCCGGGACTCACACAGATACGCAGTATTTT	CASRAGTHTDTQYF	many	NA	TRBV7-3	TRBJ2-3
TGTGCCAGCAGCCAAGTGGCAGGGAATGGTCACCAAAACTCTGGGGCCAACGTCCTGACTTTC	CASSQVAGNGHQNSGANVLTF	once	NA	TRBV7-9	TRBJ2-6
TGTGCCAGCAGTGAACGGCAGGGGTCCGGGGAGCTGTTTTTT	CASSERQGSGELFF	few	NA	TRBV25-1	TRBJ2-2
TGTGCCAGCATGAGGGAAGGGACAGAAGCTTTCTTT	CASMREGTEAFF	few	NA	TRBV28	TRBJ1-1
TGCGCCAGCAGTGACGGGAACACAGATACGCAGTATTTT	CASSDGNTDTQYF	many	NA	TRBV4-3	TRBJ2-3
TGTGCCTGCTTCGACTCGACAGGGCTAGATGAAGCTTTCTTT	CACFDSTGLDEAFF	NA	TRBD1	TRBV19	TRBJ1-1
TGTGCCAGCAGTTACCCGAATCCAGGGTTGATGGTCGATGGCTACACCTTC	CASSYPNPGLMVDGYTF	few	NA	TRBV6-2/TRBV6-3	TRBJ1-2
TGTGCCAGCAGCCAAATACTGGGGGGCGAGCAGTACTTC	CASSQILGGEQYF	NA	NA	TRBV12-3/TRBV12-4	TRBJ2-7
TGCAGTGCAAGGACGCTGAGCTCCTACGAGCAGTACTTC	CSARTLSSYEQYF	NA	NA	TRBV20-1	TRBJ2-7
TGTGCCACCAGCAGAGATCGGAGGGGCTACAATGAGCAGTTCTTC	CATSRDRRGYNEQFF	NA	NA	TRBV15	TRBJ2-1
TGCAGTGCTGAAAGGACAGGGATCTCCTACAATGAGCAGTTCTTC	CSAERTGISYNEQFF	NA	TRBD1	TRBV20-1	TRBJ2-1
TGTGCCAGCAGTGAAGTTTTTAGCTCCTACGAGCAGTACTTC	CASSEVFSSYEQYF	NA	NA	TRBV2	TRBJ2-7
TGTGCCAGCAGCCAAACAAGCGGTCGGGGCCGGAGGTTTTTT	CASSQTSGRGRRFF	NA	NA	TRBV14	TRBJ2-2
TGCAGCCCCCGGGGGGGCGGTCACGAGCAGTACTTC	CSPRGGGHEQYF	NA	TRBD2	TRBV20-1	TRBJ2-7
TGTGCCAGCAGTTTACGGGTCAGGGCGACCGGGGAGCTGTTTTTT	CASSLRVRATGELFF	NA	NA	TRBV28	TRBJ2-2
TGTGCCAGCAGTTTCGACTTTTCGGACGTGTTTTTT	CASSFDFSDVFF	NA	NA	TRBV12-3/TRBV12-4	TRBJ1-4
TGTGCCAGCAGTTACCCATTCGGACTACGAAGCACCTACGAGCAGTACTTC	CASSYPFGLRSTYEQYF	NA	NA	TRBV6-2/TRBV6-3	TRBJ2-7
TGTGCCAGCACCAGTGGGGGGGGAGACAATGAGCAGTTCTTC	CASTSGGGDNEQFF	NA	TRBD2	TRBV6-6	TRBJ2-1
TGCAGTGTATCTTCGGATAGCAATCAGCCCCAGCATTTT	CSVSSDSNQPQHF	NA	NA	TRBV20-1	TRBJ1-5